This T cell receptor beta chain comes out of a study of cytomegalovirus exposure and HLA in healthy donors. Study-level points and caveats: Being indistinguishable, some V segments were excluded, TRBV6-2 and TRBV6-3 among them. It was reportedly the case that the classifier diagnosed cytomegalovirus status with high specificity and sensitivity. Most CMV-associated TCR beta chains appeared HLA-restricted in a later analysis.

Note on this clone: Its antigen is as yet unknown.

PCR employed 60 Vbeta and 13 Jbeta primers. The table came from immunoSEQ multiplex PCR; TCRdb's copy has only in-frame clones and leaves some out. The sample has 170,000 or so clones; around 77% are singletons. CDR1 and CDR2 (germline): MNHEY, SMNVEV (reference sequence). V was clipped by 4 bases and J by 7 bases, with 22 bases between them. There are 16 residues in the CDR3. The chain uses TRBV27 and TRBJ1-2; D gene unclear. Input material: PBMCs. This sequence was found in a woman aged 50 to 65 in good health and CMV-seropositive. For the CDR3, the DNA is TGTGCCAGCAGTTCTCGCCGAAGCCCATTAAGGAGTGGCTACACCTTC. This sequence encodes CASSSRRSPLRSGYTF.